The 20 T cell receptor beta chains below come from one sample, sequenced in a study of control samples from healthy donors and cancer patients. The assay was immunoSEQ multiplex PCR, and TCRdb's table has in-frame clones only and misses some. The data contain about 94,000 clones, 90% of them singletons. Sequenced input: blood. These receptors all come from a young woman in good health.

V gene TRBV27 combines with J gene TRBJ1-5; D not certain. The CDR3 covers 12 residues. Trimming took off 5 bases at V and 4 bases at J, with 6 bases between the two ends. Germline CDR1 MNHEY, CDR2 SMNVEV (reference sequence). CDR3 region: CASSRLNQPQHF. For the CDR3, the DNA is TGTGCCAGCAGTCGGTTGAATCAGCCCCAGCATTTT.

The chain combines TRBV4-1 with TRBJ2-1; 10 bases line up with TRBD2. After removal of 1 base from V and 6 bases from J, the junction contained 3 bases not matched to a gene. Germline CDR1 reads MGHRA; CDR2 reads YSYEKL. The CDR3 has 15 amino acids. CDR3 protein: CASSQGSGGANEQFF. CDR3 nucleotide sequence: TGCGCCAGCAGCCAAGGGAGCGGGGGGGCCAATGAGCAGTTCTTC.

This clone has just one count. V usage is TRBV4-1 and J usage is TRBJ1-2; no clear D gene. This CDR3 comprises 17 residues. Germline loops: CDR1 MGHRA, CDR2 YSYEKL. V was pared by 8 bases and J by 6 bases, with 28 bases between. In DNA form, the CDR3 reads TGCGCCAGCGAGAGAGATGGACGGAGCTTTCCTCTCCATGGCTACACCTTC. It codes for CASERDGRSFPLHGYTF.

A remark on this clone: Within the sample, other DNA sequences also encode this same CDR3. V is TRBV5-1 and J is TRBJ1-4; 9 nucleotides line up with TRBD1. Germline values: CDR1 SGHRS, CDR2 YFSETQ. Germline trimming cut 4 bases from V and 5 bases from J; bases unmatched to any gene: 3. The CDR3 is 14 residues long. The CDR3 spells CASSLGTGNEKLFF. The CDR3 coding sequence is TGCGCCAGCAGCCTAGGGACAGGGAATGAAAAACTGTTTTTT.

The J gene is TRBJ2-5, the V gene TRBV29-1, with D unclear. The germline V gene has CDR1 SQVTM and CDR2 ANQGSEA. This CDR3 has 14 residues. The germline V and J ends were trimmed by 6 bases and 5 bases, with 19 bases remaining between them. As DNA, the CDR3 is TGCAGCGTCCGACCCGTCCTGGAAGGCGAGACCCAGTACTTC. Its protein is CSVRPVLEGETQYF.

This chain links TRBV9 with TRBJ2-1, with D hard to call. The CDR3 extends over 16 amino acids. The germline gives CDR1 SGDLS, CDR2 YYNGEE. V lost 0 bases and J lost 3, with 13 bases in between. CDR3 bases: TGTGCCAGCAGCGTAGAAGGGATCTCCTACTACAATGAGCAGTTCTTC. This sequence encodes CASSVEGISYYNEQFF.

The chain combines TRBV12-3 or TRBV12-4 with TRBJ2-1, with D hard to call. The CDR3 spans 12 residues. The V end lost 6 bases, the J end lost 12 bases, and 15 bases lay between the germline ends. The CDR3 here is CASRPESLRQFF. DNA for the CDR3: TGTGCCAGCAGACCCGAAAGTTTGCGGCAGTTCTTC.

The chain combines TRBV5-8 with TRBJ2-7; 9 positions match TRBD2. The junction had 4 bases not matched to a gene; V was cut back by 0 bases and J by 0 bases. This CDR3 region has 16 residues. CDR1 and CDR2 (germline): SGHTS, YDEGEE. The CDR3 loop is CASSLGERGVSYEQYF. CDR3 sequence (DNA): TGTGCCAGCAGCTTGGGAGAGCGGGGGGTCTCCTACGAGCAGTACTTC.

The chain combines TRBV6-2 or TRBV6-3 with TRBJ1-1; D is uncertain. The V end lost 5 bases, the J end lost 7 bases, and 17 bases lay between the germline ends. CDR1 and CDR2 (germline): MNHEY, SVGEGT. CDR3 length equals 14 residues. The CDR3 region has the DNA TGTGCCAGCAGTCCCCACGACGTTGAGCTTGAAGCTTTCTTT. Translating gives CASSPHDVELEAFF.

This chain links TRBV2 with TRBJ2-3; tentatively, D is TRBD2 (7 bases). Deletions cut 4 bases from V and 3 bases from J, with 14 bases between. The CDR3 loop spans 15 amino acids. Germline V CDR1 and CDR2: SNHLY, FYNNEI. The CDR3 reads CASSGGGPRTDTQYF. The CDR3 DNA sequence: TGTGCCAGCAGTGGGGGGGGGCCAAGGACAGATACGCAGTATTTT.

The chain couples TRBV6-5 to TRBJ2-3; 10 bases align to TRBD2. Germline V CDR1 and CDR2: MNHEY, SVGAGI. The CDR3 is 14 residues long. With V trimmed by 7 bases and J by 3 bases, 4 bases remained unmatched. The CDR3 region is CASTGTSATDTQYF. CDR3 nucleotides: TGTGCCAGCACGGGGACTAGCGCTACAGATACGCAGTATTTT.

The chain recombines TRBV12-5 with TRBJ2-1, with D possibly being TRBD1 (6 bases). CDR3 length: 12 residues. Between the trimmed V and J ends, which lost 6 bases and 8 bases, there was a span of 11 bases. Germline values: CDR1 LGHNT, CDR2 FRNRAP. CDR3 residues: CASGTGRDEQFF. Here the CDR3 DNA reads TGTGCTAGTGGGACAGGCCGGGATGAGCAGTTCTTC.

CDR3 DNA sequence: TGCGGGTGGGAGACTAATGAAAAACTGTTTTTT. It yields the protein CGWETNEKLFF. The J gene is TRBJ1-4, the V gene TRBV20-1; D unresolved. From germline, CDR1 is DFQATT and CDR2 SNEGSKA (reference sequence). This CDR3 has 11 amino acids.

With respect to this clone: The junction and the germline gene differ at one end; a read error may be behind it. The chain combines TRBV7-3 with TRBJ1-2; D possibly corresponds to TRBD1 (6 bases). Per germline, CDR1 SGHTA and CDR2 FQGTGA. The CDR3 spans 10 residues. CDR3 in amino acids: CASSLSDRFF. The CDR3 nucleotides read TGTGCCAGCAGCCTCAGCGACAGGTTCTTC.

This sequence joins TRBV24-1 and TRBJ1-2; TRBD1 matches at 11 bases. Trimming took 4 bases from V and 2 from J; bases not matched to a gene: 5. CDR1 KGHDR and CDR2 SFDVKD come from the germline V gene. The CDR3 runs 16 residues. In DNA form, the CDR3 reads TGTGCCACCAGTGACACCGGACAGGGGGCCAACTATGGCTACACCTTC. Its protein product is CATSDTGQGANYGYTF.

The chain combines TRBV6-5 with TRBJ1-1, with a tentative D call TRBD1 (5 bases). CDR3 length equals 15 residues. Germline assignment: CDR1 MNHEY and CDR2 SVGAGI. The V end lost 6 bases, the J end lost 10 bases, and 24 bases lay between the germline ends. The CDR3: CASSPPGGGEWGAFF. CDR3 DNA: TGTGCCAGCAGCCCCCCTGGGGGAGGGGAGTGGGGAGCTTTCTTT.

This rearrangement joins TRBV2 to TRBJ1-2; TRBD1 agrees at 8 bases. The CDR3 runs 12 residues. Germline trimming cut 5 bases from V and 11 bases from J; bases unmatched to any gene: 7. Per germline, CDR1 SNHLY and CDR2 FYNNEI. CDR3 region: CASSYTGGPYTF. CDR3 in DNA: TGTGCCAGCAGTTACACAGGGGGGCCTTACACCTTC.

This chain uses TRBV15 with TRBJ2-5, with 15 bases identical to TRBD2. The V gene's germline CDR1 is LNHNV and CDR2 YYDKDF (reference sequence). This CDR3 is 16 amino acids long. Losses at the gene ends were 3 bases for V and 5 bases for J; bases not matched to a gene: 4. The CDR3 bases are TGTGCCACCAGCAGTTGGGGACTAGCGGGGGGTGAGACCCAGTACTTC. It is translated as CATSSWGLAGGETQYF.

The rearrangement links TRBV25-1 to TRBJ2-1; D gene ambiguous. The CDR3 has 12 amino acids. The V end was cut by 4 bases, the J end by 4 bases, with 5 bases between. Germline V gene lookup returns CDR1 MGHDK and CDR2 SYGVNS. This chain's CDR3 is CASSGGYNEQFF. The CDR3 bases are TGTGCCAGCAGTGGAGGTTACAATGAGCAGTTCTTC.

The CDR3: CASSQDGYRGGTDTQYF. In nucleotides, the CDR3 is TGCGCCAGCAGCCAAGATGGTTACAGGGGGGGCACAGATACGCAGTATTTT. V is TRBV4-1 and J is TRBJ2-3; 8 bases align to TRBD1. Germline CDR1 is MGHRA and CDR2 is YSYEKL. V was clipped by 0 bases and J by 1 base; unmatched bases: 6. The CDR3 loop spans 17 amino acids.